The 32 T cell receptor beta chains in this list originate from one sample, sequenced in a study of cytomegalovirus exposure and HLA in healthy donors (dated by TCRdb to about 2017). Library creation used the immunoSEQ multiplex PCR assay. A mixture of 60 forward primers for TCR Vbeta segments and 13 reverse primers for TCR Jbeta segments was used in the multiplex PCR. TCRdb provides this immuneACCESS table in a form limited to in-frame rearrangements. Some clones are lacking; in checked studies, under half of them reflect an unresolved V gene, and why the rest are absent is not known. The table for this sample records 150,000 to 200,000 clones. The ten largest clonotypes hold about 1.2% of the sample. The sequenced sample consisted of PBMCs. The origin of the receptors is a woman aged 60-70 years in good health and CMV-seronegative.

This chain joins TRBV9 and TRBJ1-5; 9 bases are shared with TRBD1. Germline V gene lookup returns CDR1 SGDLS and CDR2 YYNGEE. Losses at the gene ends were 2 bases for V and 4 bases for J; bases not matched to a gene: 4. The CDR3 is 15 amino acids. In DNA, the CDR3 is TGTGCCAGCAGCGTGGGACAGGGCTCGAATCAGCCCCAGCATTTT. The encoded protein is CASSVGQGSNQPQHF.

The J gene is TRBJ2-7, the V gene TRBV5-4; D is perhaps TRBD2 (6 bases). The ends were cut back, 0 bases at V and 3 bases at J, with 7 bases in the middle. Looked up from germline, CDR1 is SGHNT and CDR2 is YYREEE (reference sequence). The CDR3 covers 13 residues. The CDR3 reads CASSLGAGYEQYF. The CDR3, as DNA: TGTGCCAGCAGCTTGGGAGCGGGCTACGAGCAGTACTTC.

V is TRBV30 and J is TRBJ1-4; 8 nucleotides align to TRBD1. This CDR3 is 14 amino acids long. V was clipped by 2 bases and J by 7 bases; unmatched bases: 6. Germline V CDR1 and CDR2: GTSNPN, SVGIG (reference sequence). The CDR3 protein is CAWSKTGAGEKLFF. CDR3 DNA: TGTGCCTGGAGTAAGACAGGGGCTGGTGAAAAACTGTTTTTT.

The V gene is TRBV15, the J gene TRBJ1-1, with no clear D. The CDR3 length is 15 residues. Germline V gene data show CDR1 as LNHNV and CDR2 as YYDKDF (reference sequence). Trimming pared 1 base from V and 5 bases from J, leaving 14 bases between. As DNA, the CDR3 is TGTGCCACCAGCAGAGGCAGAGGGAGGGAGACTGAAGCTTTCTTT. Its translation: CATSRGRGRETEAFF.

The chain couples TRBV19 to TRBJ2-7; D may be TRBD1 (5 bases). Germline assignment: CDR1 LNHDA and CDR2 SQIVND (reference sequence). This CDR3 is 16 amino acids long. Trimming cost V 6 bases and J 3 bases, with 21 bases left between them. CDR3 protein: CASSRTPNTGVYEQYF. The DNA of the CDR3 is TGTGCCAGTAGCCGGACACCTAACACGGGTGTCTACGAGCAGTACTTC.

This CDR3 is CASSERWVGGKTPNTGELFF. The CDR3 DNA sequence: TGCGCCAGCAGCGAGCGATGGGTAGGCGGGAAGACCCCTAACACCGGGGAGCTGTTTTTT. The chain has TRBV5-1 and TRBJ2-2; D is perhaps TRBD2 (6 bases). Between the trimmed V and J ends, which lost 4 bases and 2 bases, there was a span of 27 bases. CDR1 is SGHRS, CDR2 YFSETQ, per germline. The CDR3 loop spans 20 amino acids. The full variable domain, with the rest looked up from reference TRBV5-1 and TRBJ2-2, is KAGVTQTPRYLIKTRGQQVTLSCSPISGHRSVSWYQQTPGQGLQFLFEYFSETQRNKGNFPGRFSGRQFSNSRSEMNVSTLELGDSALYLCASSERWVGGKTPNTGELFFGEGSRLTVL.

The rearrangement joins TRBV9 to TRBJ2-5, with TRBD1 as a possible D gene (5 bases). V lost 0 bases and J lost 4, with 7 bases in between. Germline V gene lookup returns CDR1 SGDLS and CDR2 YYNGEE. The CDR3 contains 13 residues. This chain's CDR3 is CASSVAGPETQYF. CDR3 DNA sequence: TGTGCCAGCAGCGTAGCAGGGCCAGAGACCCAGTACTTC.

This rearrangement joins TRBV5-5 to TRBJ1-1, with TRBD1 matching over 9 bases. Germline CDR1 and CDR2: SGHKS and YYEKEE (reference sequence). Unmatched junction bases numbered 9, after V lost 3 bases and J lost 0 bases. The CDR3 length is 17 residues. CDR3 bases: TGTGCCAGCAGCTCGTCCGGGACAGGGCCGATGAACACTGAAGCTTTCTTT. Translating it yields CASSSSGTGPMNTEAFF.

This chain uses TRBV2 with TRBJ1-4, with 8 bases aligning to TRBD1. CDR3 length equals 14 residues. Germline CDR1 SNHLY, CDR2 FYNNEI. V dropped 6 bases and J dropped 8; count of bases not matched to a gene: 8. The CDR3 loop is CASREQGAGEKLFF. CDR3 nucleotide sequence: TGTGCCAGCAGGGAGCAGGGGGCGGGGGAAAAACTGTTTTTT.

This chain joins TRBV2 and TRBJ2-5, with 14 bases aligning to TRBD2. Germline V lookup: CDR1 SNHLY, CDR2 FYNNEI. V was clipped by 5 bases and J by 1 base; unmatched bases: 3. There are 16 residues in the CDR3. The CDR3 DNA reads as TGTGCCAGCAGTAGGACTAGCGGGGGGTTCCAAGAGACCCAGTACTTC. It codes for CASSRTSGGFQETQYF.

CDR3 protein: CASSFQGDYYGYTF. The CDR3 nucleotides read TGTGCCAGCAGTTTTCAGGGGGATTACTATGGCTACACCTTC. V gene TRBV6-5 combines with J gene TRBJ1-2; 7 bases fit TRBD1. The ends lost 4 bases at V and 3 bases at J; junction bases unmatched: 5. This CDR3 has 14 amino acids. Germline-derived CDR1 and CDR2 are MNHEY and SVGAGI.

A word on this clone: Other DNA sequences in this specimen translate into the identical CDR3. This chain links TRBV11-3 with TRBJ2-7, with 10 bases identical to TRBD2. The CDR3 sequence is 15 residues long. In germline, CDR1 is SGHNT, CDR2 YENEEA. The junction had 4 bases not matched to a gene; V was cut back by 1 base and J by 4 bases. The DNA for the CDR3 is TGTGCCAGCAGCTTAGGAGCGGGGGGGCCGTACGAGCAGTACTTC. Protein sequence: CASSLGAGGPYEQYF.

The chain recombines TRBV14 with TRBJ2-7, with a tentative D call TRBD2 (6 bases). V dropped 5 bases and J dropped 5 bases, with 22 bases sitting between them. Germline V gene lookup returns CDR1 SGHDN and CDR2 FVKESK. The CDR3 contains 16 residues. CDR3 nucleotides: TGTGCCAGCAGCAATCATCGGAGGGCCGTGCTGGACGAGCAGTACTTC. This translates into CASSNHRRAVLDEQYF.

Written as DNA, the CDR3 is TGTGCCAGCAGCTTGAGGTCAGGGGGATCCCTCGAGCAGTACTTC. Translating it yields CASSLRSGGSLEQYF. The chain is built from TRBV5-5 and TRBJ2-7, with 7 bases fitting TRBD1. Germline values: CDR1 SGHKS, CDR2 YYEKEE (reference sequence). The CDR3 loop spans 15 amino acids. V lost 1 base, J lost 6 bases, and 10 bases stayed unmatched.

This chain joins TRBV27 and TRBJ1-1, with unresolved D. The CDR3 runs to 14 residues. V lost 8 bases to trimming and J lost 2 bases, with 15 bases between them. Looked up from germline, CDR1 is MNHEY and CDR2 is SMNVEV (reference sequence). The CDR3 nucleotides read TGTGCCAGCGGGCCGGTGTCACCCAACACTGAAGCTTTCTTT. Translation: CASGPVSPNTEAFF.

Remarks on this clone: The CDR3 does not close with the conserved phenylalanine or tryptophan, likely indicating a read error. The rearrangement joins TRBV5-6 to TRBJ2-3, with TRBD2 matching 8 bases. Per germline, CDR1 SGHDT and CDR2 YYEEEE. The V gene end was trimmed by 3 bases and the J gene end by 0 bases; junction bases not matched to a gene: 9. The CDR3 sequence is 17 residues long. CDR3 in amino acids: CASSSVGGRSSTDTQYL. The CDR3 region has the DNA TGTGCCAGCAGCTCCGTTGGCGGGAGGTCTAGCACAGATACGCAGTATCTT.

The rearrangement links TRBV7-2 to TRBJ2-2; D may be TRBD2 (5 bases). The CDR3 runs to 15 residues. Looked up from germline, CDR1 is SGHTA and CDR2 is FQGNSA. The germline V and J ends were trimmed by 5 bases and 8 bases, with 18 bases remaining between them. The CDR3 DNA reads as TGTGCCAGCAGCGCCCGTCGGGGTGTTACGGGGGAGCTGTTTTTT. This translates into CASSARRGVTGELFF.

V and J are TRBV5-1 and TRBJ2-1, with 13 bases that match TRBD2. Germline V CDR1 and CDR2: SGHRS, YFSETQ. V shed 4 bases, J shed 7 bases, and the junction held 5 bases outside the gene matches. This CDR3 region has 15 residues. CDR3 protein: CASSRTSGGGNEQFF. As DNA, the CDR3 is TGCGCCAGCAGCAGGACTAGCGGGGGAGGGAATGAGCAGTTCTTC.

V and J are TRBV19 and TRBJ2-2; 7 bases agree with TRBD1. The ends lost 5 bases at V and 5 bases at J; junction bases unmatched: 11. The germline CDR1 and CDR2 sequences are LNHDA and SQIVND (reference sequence). CDR3 length equals 16 residues. CDR3 in amino acids: CASSRSRDRNTGELFF. In nucleotides, the CDR3 is TGTGCCAGTAGTCGCTCAAGGGACAGAAATACCGGGGAGCTGTTTTTT.

This sequence joins TRBV5-1 and TRBJ1-1, with D unclear. This CDR3 spans 16 amino acids. V gave up 0 bases and J gave up 0 bases, with 12 bases separating them. Germline CDR1 is SGHRS and CDR2 is YFSETQ. The CDR3 sequence is CASSLAFGSLNTEAFF. In nucleotides, the CDR3 is TGCGCCAGCAGCTTGGCCTTCGGTTCGCTGAACACTGAAGCTTTCTTT. The full variable domain, rest sourced from reference TRBV5-1 and TRBJ1-1, is KAGVTQTPRYLIKTRGQQVTLSCSPISGHRSVSWYQQTPGQGLQFLFEYFSETQRNKGNFPGRFSGRQFSNSRSEMNVSTLELGDSALYLCASSLAFGSLNTEAFFGQGTRLTVV.

The rearrangement joins TRBV7-2 to TRBJ1-4; D is undetermined. CDR1 is SGHTA, CDR2 FQGNSA, per germline. The CDR3 covers 14 residues. Deletions cut 6 bases from V and 7 bases from J, with 15 bases between. CDR3 sequence: CASRRVGQAEKLFF. The DNA of the CDR3 is TGTGCCAGCAGGAGAGTAGGCCAGGCTGAAAAACTGTTTTTT.

V and J are TRBV14 and TRBJ2-7, with D possibly TRBD2 on 5 matching bases. The CDR3 loop spans 15 amino acids. In germline, CDR1 is SGHDN, CDR2 FVKESK. Trimming pared 2 bases from V and 0 bases from J, leaving 11 bases between. CDR3 region: CASSQWTGLSYEQYF. The CDR3 coding sequence is TGTGCCAGCAGCCAATGGACCGGACTCTCCTACGAGCAGTACTTC.

CDR3 amino acids: CASSPGTSSSSYEQYF. The CDR3 DNA sequence: TGTGCCAGCAGCCCTGGGACTAGCTCGAGCTCCTACGAGCAGTACTTC. The J gene is TRBJ2-7, the V gene TRBV7-6, with 9 positions matching TRBD2. The germline V gene has CDR1 SGHVS and CDR2 FNYEAQ. The J segment lost 0 bases and the V segment lost 5 bases, leaving 8 bases of the junction unmatched. There are 16 residues in the CDR3.

The chain uses TRBV5-1 and TRBJ2-7; 7 bases are shared with TRBD2. The CDR3 has 14 residues. Germline V lookup: CDR1 SGHRS, CDR2 YFSETQ. Trimming took 5 bases from V and 4 from J; bases not matched to a gene: 9. CDR3 sequence reads: CASRQAGITYEQYF. The CDR3 DNA follows: TGCGCCAGCAGGCAAGCGGGAATAACGTACGAGCAGTACTTC. Full variable domain (outside the CDR3, taken from reference TRBV5-1 and TRBJ2-7): KAGVTQTPRYLIKTRGQQVTLSCSPISGHRSVSWYQQTPGQGLQFLFEYFSETQRNKGNFPGRFSGRQFSNSRSEMNVSTLELGDSALYLCASRQAGITYEQYFGPGTRLTVT.

The rearrangement joins TRBV5-4 to TRBJ2-7, with 7 bases lining up with TRBD1. Germline V gene sequence: CDR1 SGHNT, CDR2 YYREEE (reference sequence). The CDR3 is made up of 17 amino acids. The trim removed 0 bases at V and 5 bases at J, leaving 14 bases unmatched. The CDR3 here is CASSLVIFRDSRDEQYF. DNA for the CDR3: TGTGCCAGCAGCTTGGTTATTTTCCGGGACAGCCGCGACGAGCAGTACTTC.

V gene TRBV18 combines with J gene TRBJ1-2; 11 nucleotides match TRBD1. This CDR3 is 14 amino acids long. CDR1 KGHSH and CDR2 LQKENI come from the germline V gene. With 6 bases clipped from V and 2 bases from J, the junction kept 2 bases outside the gene matches. The CDR3 nucleotides read TGTGCCAGCTCCTGGGACAGGGGGAACTATGGCTACACCTTC. Translation gives CASSWDRGNYGYTF.

To note about this clone: Other nucleotide sequences in the sample specify the same CDR3. This chain uses TRBV7-9 with TRBJ1-1, with D possibly TRBD1 on 5 matching bases. V was clipped by 8 bases and J by 4 bases, with 11 bases between them. The germline V gene encodes CDR1 SEHNR and CDR2 FQNEAQ (reference sequence). This CDR3 is built from 12 residues. The chain's CDR3 is CASGYGGTEAFF. CDR3 nucleotides: TGTGCCAGCGGTTACGGGGGCACTGAAGCTTTCTTT.

J is TRBJ2-7 and V is TRBV11-2; TRBD1 aligns across 8 bases. This CDR3 region has 18 residues. The V segment lost 5 bases and the J segment 3 bases; nucleotides outside the gene matches: 18. Germline CDR1 and CDR2: SGHAT and FQNNGV. This CDR3 reads CASSLGDRPVRGNYEQYF. The CDR3 nucleotides read TGTGCCAGCAGCCTTGGGGACAGGCCCGTTCGTGGCAACTACGAGCAGTACTTC.

This sequence joins TRBV5-6 and TRBJ1-1; weak D call: TRBD1 (5 bases). Trimming removed 7 bases at V and 3 bases at J, with 10 bases between. The CDR3 runs to 12 residues. CDR1 is SGHDT, CDR2 YYEEEE, per germline. This CDR3 reads CASASGDTEAFF. CDR3 nucleotide sequence: TGTGCCAGCGCCTCGGGGGACACTGAAGCTTTCTTT. The full variable domain, in which reference TRBV5-6 and TRBJ1-1 provide the parts outside the CDR3, is DAGVTQSPTHLIKTRGQQVTLRCSPKSGHDTVSWYQQALGQGPQFIFQYYEEEERQRGNFPDRFSGHQFPNYSSELNVNALLLGDSALYLCASASGDTEAFFGQGTRLTVV.

The V call is TRBV4-1, the J call TRBJ1-2; tentative D call: TRBD1 (5 bases). Per germline, CDR1 MGHRA and CDR2 YSYEKL. This CDR3 region has 14 residues. With 2 bases removed from V and 7 bases from J, the gap between germline ends came to 14 bases. CDR3 residues: CASSQPAGYSGYTF. In DNA, the CDR3 is TGCGCCAGCAGCCAACCGGCAGGGTACAGTGGCTACACCTTC.

The rearrangement joins TRBV27 to TRBJ2-1; 9 bases are shared with TRBD1. The germline gives CDR1 MNHEY, CDR2 SMNVEV (reference sequence). V lost 6 bases and J lost 5; bases outside the gene matches: 5. The CDR3 spans 14 residues. As DNA, the CDR3 is TGTGCCAGCAGCCGAGACAGGGGGAACAATGAGCAGTTCTTC. This codes for CASSRDRGNNEQFF.

The V gene is TRBV5-5, the J gene TRBJ1-5; TRBD1 matches at 7 bases. V shed 5 bases and J 2 bases; nucleotides not matched to a gene: 13. This CDR3 comprises 17 residues. CDR1 is SGHKS and CDR2 is YYEKEE in the germline V gene (reference sequence). The CDR3 DNA follows: TGTGCCAGCAGTGAGGTAGGGGGCGCAGGGGGCAATCAGCCCCAGCATTTT. Translated: CASSEVGGAGGNQPQHF.